These 12 T cell receptor beta chains came from one sample sequenced in a study of memory CD4+ T cells and cytomegalovirus serostatus. Single viable CD3+CD4+CD8-CD45RO+ cells were sorted as the memory CD4+ T cells. The repertoire was sequenced with immunoSEQ multiplex PCR; TCRdb's copy has only in-frame clones and lacks some. This table has about 52,000 clones, around 80% appearing once. The material sequenced was memory CD4+ T cells from blood. The source of these receptors is an adult in good health and CMV-seropositive.

V usage is TRBV5-1 and J usage is TRBJ1-2; 10 bases are shared with TRBD1. Trimming cost V 4 bases and J 5 bases; bases outside gene matches: 11. CDR3 size: 16 residues. Germline CDR1 SGHRS, CDR2 YFSETQ. CDR3: CASSPGDRGRVYGYTF. CDR3 sequence (DNA): TGCGCCAGCAGCCCCGGCGACAGGGGGCGCGTGTATGGCTACACCTTC.

The rearrangement links TRBV7-9 to TRBJ1-4; the match to TRBD1 covers 11 bases. Germline CDR1 is SEHNR and CDR2 is FQNEAQ (reference sequence). The CDR3 has 14 residues. The trim removed 5 bases at V and 10 bases at J, leaving 6 bases unmatched. The CDR3 DNA reads as TGTGCCAGCAGCCCATCCGGGACAGGGGGAAAACTGTTTTTT. As protein: CASSPSGTGGKLFF.

The chain joins TRBV5-4 to TRBJ1-2; possible D gene TRBD1, 6 bases. The germline V gene encodes CDR1 SGHNT and CDR2 YYREEE (reference sequence). The CDR3 is 12 residues long. Trimming took 4 bases from V and 4 from J, leaving 8 bases between them. In DNA form, the CDR3 reads TGTGCCAGCAGCGTGGACAGCTATGGCTACACCTTC. This encodes CASSVDSYGYTF.

The J gene is TRBJ1-1, the V gene TRBV5-1; 7 bases line up with TRBD1. V dropped 0 bases and J dropped 1; count of bases not matched to a gene: 6. This CDR3 has 16 amino acids. The germline CDR1 and CDR2 sequences are SGHRS and YFSETQ. CDR3 amino acids: CASSLETGWGNTEAFF. The DNA of the CDR3 is TGCGCCAGCAGCTTGGAGACAGGGTGGGGGAACACTGAAGCTTTCTTT.

This clone was counted a few times. The J gene is TRBJ2-7, the V gene TRBV6-6; 10 bases are a match to TRBD1. Germline CDR1 and CDR2: MNHNY and SVGAGI (reference sequence). There are 16 residues in the CDR3. The J segment lost 0 bases and the V segment lost 5 bases, leaving 7 bases of the junction unmatched. The CDR3 sequence: CASSKDRGSLSYEQYF. The CDR3 nucleotides are TGTGCCAGCAGTAAGGACAGGGGGTCCCTCTCCTACGAGCAGTACTTC.

The chain carries TRBV20-1 and TRBJ2-5; D unclear. V lost 2 bases to trimming and J lost 4 bases, with 5 bases between them. Germline CDR1 reads DFQATT; CDR2 reads SNEGSKA (reference sequence). The CDR3 runs 11 residues. This CDR3 reads CSARSAETQYF. In DNA form, the CDR3 reads TGCAGTGCTAGATCTGCAGAGACCCAGTACTTC.

This chain uses TRBV5-6 with TRBJ1-1; the D is unclear. The CDR3 is 13 amino acids. V was pared by 4 bases and J by 3 bases, with 10 bases between. Germline-derived CDR1 and CDR2 are SGHDT and YYEEEE. This CDR3 is CASSPPGDTEAFF. The CDR3 DNA reads as TGTGCCAGCAGCCCCCCTGGGGACACTGAAGCTTTCTTT.

J is TRBJ2-5 and V is TRBV5-8, with a possible D match to TRBD2 (5 bases). CDR1 and CDR2 (germline): SGHTS, YDEGEE. The CDR3 spans 14 residues. V lost 3 bases to trimming and J lost 5 bases, with 14 bases between them. The CDR3 sequence is CASSSRSGYETQYF. The CDR3 nucleotides are TGTGCCAGCAGCTCGCGGTCGGGGTACGAGACCCAGTACTTC.

In this sample, this clone turned up once. J is TRBJ2-1 and V is TRBV6-5; tentatively, D is TRBD2 (5 bases). This CDR3 is built from 16 residues. V gave up 4 bases and J gave up 0 bases, with 13 bases separating them. CDR1 and CDR2 from the germline V gene are MNHEY and SVGAGI. This CDR3 reads CASSSKAASSYNEQFF. CDR3 nucleotide sequence: TGTGCCAGCAGTTCAAAAGCGGCAAGCTCCTACAATGAGCAGTTCTTC.

This chain links TRBV27 with TRBJ1-4, with 9 positions matching TRBD1. Germline V gene sequence: CDR1 MNHEY, CDR2 SMNVEV (reference sequence). CDR3 length equals 14 residues. With 5 bases clipped from V and 8 bases from J, the junction kept 6 bases outside the gene matches. The CDR3 sequence is CASSPGTGWEKLFF. The CDR3 nucleotides are TGTGCCAGCAGTCCCGGGACAGGGTGGGAAAAACTGTTTTTT. The variable domain in full, completed from reference TRBV27 and TRBJ1-4, reads EAQVTQNPRYLITVTGKKLTVTCSQNMNHEYMSWYRQDPGLGLRQIYYSMNVEVTDKGDVPEGYKVSRKEKRNFPLILESPSPNQTSLYFCASSPGTGWEKLFFGSGTQLSVL.

The chain employs TRBV7-2 and TRBJ2-2; no clear D gene. CDR3 length: 14 amino acids. The V gene's germline CDR1 is SGHTA and CDR2 FQGNSA. V lost 6 bases and J 1 base, leaving 9 bases between the germline ends. Here the CDR3 reads CASRRPGNTGELFF. CDR3 sequence (DNA): TGTGCCAGCAGAAGACCGGGGAACACCGGGGAGCTGTTTTTT.

V and J are TRBV27 and TRBJ2-5, with no clear D. Deletions cut 4 bases from V and 1 base from J, with 13 bases between. Looked up from germline, CDR1 is MNHEY and CDR2 is SMNVEV (reference sequence). This CDR3 comprises 15 residues. CDR3 sequence (DNA): TGTGCCAGCAGTTCTCACGGGTTCCGCCAAGAGACCCAGTACTTC. This codes for CASSSHGFRQETQYF.